One and the same sample provided the 8 T cell receptor beta chains below, sequenced in a study of T cells in Graves' hyperthyroidism and ophthalmopathy. Amplified TCR beta CDR3 regions came from RNA transcripts. Initially, a first-round RT-PCR of the TCR CDR3 employed the HTBI primer set. MiXCR, run by TCRdb on the multiplex PCR reads, gives a single entry per CDR3 protein. The repertoire holds 650,000 to 700,000 distinct CDR3 sequences, roughly 17% seen once, with roughly a sixth in the top ten. The sample consisted of blood. The receptors shown here come from a man between 45 and 60 years old with Graves' hyperthyroidism.

Concerning this clonotype itself: With a much larger clone just one base away, this may be a read error. This rearrangement joins TRBV28 to TRBJ1-2; possibly TRBD1 for D (5 bases). Germline V lookup: CDR1 MDHEN, CDR2 SYDVKM. This CDR3 has 13 residues. In DNA, the CDR3 is TGTGTCAGCAGGAGTCAAGTGGGACTGTCCTACACCTTC. The encoded protein is CVSRSQVGLSYTF.

This clonotype has a count of ten or more. V and J are TRBV27 and TRBJ2-1; 7 nucleotides agree with TRBD2. In germline, CDR1 is MNHEY, CDR2 SMNVEV (reference sequence). V shed 8 bases and J 9 bases; nucleotides not matched to a gene: 13. The CDR3 runs to 14 residues. The CDR3 bases are TGTGCCAGCGCTCCTGGGGGGGGAGGGTTTGAGCAGTTCTTC. The encoded protein is CASAPGGGGFEQFF.

This clonotype was counted many times. The gene calls are TRBV28 and TRBJ2-1; 15 bases are a match to TRBD2. Trimming cost V 4 bases and J 4 bases; bases outside gene matches: 5. Germline V lookup: CDR1 MDHEN, CDR2 SYDVKM. This CDR3 region has 17 residues. CDR3 sequence (DNA): TGTGCCAGCAGTTCCGGGACTAGCGGGAGGTGGTACAATGAGCAGTTCTTC. Translation gives CASSSGTSGRWYNEQFF.

The gene calls are TRBV5-1 and TRBJ2-3; no definite D call. Per germline, CDR1 SGHRS and CDR2 YFSETQ. The CDR3 loop spans 14 amino acids. V was pared by 4 bases and J by 2 bases, with 11 bases between. CDR3 amino acids: CASSLAVPTDTQYF. The CDR3, as DNA: TGCGCCAGCAGCCTGGCCGTCCCCACAGATACGCAGTATTTT. Complete variable domain (other parts from reference TRBV5-1 and TRBJ2-3): KAGVTQTPRYLIKTRGQQVTLSCSPISGHRSVSWYQQTPGQGLQFLFEYFSETQRNKGNFPGRFSGRQFSNSRSEMNVSTLELGDSALYLCASSLAVPTDTQYFGPGTRLTVL.

The chain carries TRBV2 and TRBJ2-3, with D perhaps TRBD1 (5 bases). Germline V gene data show CDR1 as SNHLY and CDR2 as FYNNEI. The CDR3 sequence is 15 residues long. V lost 4 bases to trimming and J lost 4 bases, with 15 bases between them. The CDR3 is CASSAVGAPPDTQYF. The CDR3 nucleotides read TGTGCCAGCAGTGCGGTAGGGGCGCCCCCAGATACGCAGTATTTT. The whole variable domain, remainder taken from reference TRBV2 and TRBJ2-3, is EPEVTQTPSHQVTQMGQEVILRCVPISNHLYFYWYRQILGQKVEFLVSFYNNEISEKSEIFDDQFSVERPDGSNFTLKIRSTKLEDSAMYFCASSAVGAPPDTQYFGPGTRLTVL.

The chain is built from TRBV7-2 and TRBJ1-6; TRBD1 matches at 8 bases. With V trimmed by 3 bases and J by 7 bases, 5 bases remained unmatched. The length of the CDR3 is 15 residues. In germline, CDR1 is SGHTA, CDR2 FQGNSA. The CDR3 spells CASSLTGAGNSPLHF. The CDR3 bases are TGTGCCAGCAGCTTGACAGGGGCAGGCAATTCACCCCTCCACTTT.

V gene TRBV6-1 combines with J gene TRBJ1-2; TRBD1 matches at 9 bases. This CDR3 comprises 15 residues. The germline CDR1 and CDR2 sequences are MNHNS and SASEGT. Trimming cost V 2 bases and J 7 bases; bases outside gene matches: 8. Here the CDR3 reads CASSETGTGGRGYTF. As DNA, the CDR3 is TGTGCCAGCAGTGAAACTGGAACAGGGGGCCGTGGCTACACCTTC.

The sample holds many counts of this clonotype. The chain couples TRBV6-2 or TRBV6-3 to TRBJ2-6; tentatively, D is TRBD1 (6 bases). This CDR3 is 15 amino acids long. V dropped 2 bases and J dropped 2 bases, with 7 bases sitting between them. The V gene's germline CDR1 is MNHEY and CDR2 SVGEGT. CDR3 nucleotide sequence: TGTGCCAGCAGTTACGGGGGCGCTGGGGCCAACGTCCTGACTTTC. Protein product: CASSYGGAGANVLTF.